One and the same sample provided the 31 T cell receptor beta chains below, sequenced in a study of cytomegalovirus exposure and HLA in healthy donors. With 60 Vbeta and 13 Jbeta primers, the PCR was carried out. Assay used: immunoSEQ multiplex PCR; TCRdb lists only in-frame clones, some missing. The table lists roughly 190,000 clones, about 10% of them singletons. The sequencing input was PBMCs. The receptors come from a young woman in good health and CMV-seropositive.

This clone was counted a few times. This chain connects TRBV18 to TRBJ2-5; D possibly corresponds to TRBD1 (6 bases). V gave up 2 bases and J gave up 3 bases, with 13 bases separating them. This CDR3 is built from 15 residues. Germline lookup yields CDR1 KGHSH and CDR2 LQKENI. CDR3 nucleotides: TGTGCCAGCTCACCAAGGGCAGGGGAAAAAGAGACCCAGTACTTC. Encoded protein: CASSPRAGEKETQYF.

In this sample, this clone turned up a few times. V and J are TRBV10-3 and TRBJ1-1; 7 bases fit TRBD1. With V trimmed by 2 bases and J by 1 base, 7 bases remained unmatched. Germline loops: CDR1 ENHRY, CDR2 SYGVKD. The CDR3 contains 16 residues. This CDR3 is CAISEIQGSGNTEAFF. The DNA for the CDR3 is TGTGCCATCAGTGAGATACAGGGGTCGGGGAACACTGAAGCTTTCTTT.

This chain uses TRBV30 with TRBJ2-1; perhaps TRBD2 as D (6 bases). The CDR3 is 14 residues long. V lost 0 bases and J 9 bases, leaving 15 bases between the germline ends. Germline lookup yields CDR1 GTSNPN and CDR2 SVGIG (reference sequence). The CDR3: CAWSVPPGRGEQFF. The CDR3 DNA reads as TGTGCCTGGAGTGTACCCCCAGGGCGGGGTGAGCAGTTCTTC.

This sequence joins TRBV5-1 and TRBJ2-1; D remains ambiguous. V was clipped by 0 bases and J by 3 bases, with 7 bases between them. Germline V CDR1 and CDR2: SGHRS, YFSETQ. The CDR3 is 14 amino acids. The CDR3 loop reads CASSLGPFYNEQFF. The CDR3 region has the DNA TGCGCCAGCAGCTTGGGGCCATTCTACAATGAGCAGTTCTTC.

The gene calls are TRBV6-6 and TRBJ2-7, with 7 positions matching TRBD2. With 8 bases clipped from V and 6 bases from J, the junction kept 13 bases outside the gene matches. The length of the CDR3 is 14 residues. The germline V gene has CDR1 MNHNY and CDR2 SVGAGI (reference sequence). The CDR3 DNA follows: TGTGCCAGCCTCCCTAGCGGTTCCGCTTCCGAGCAGTACTTC. It encodes CASLPSGSASEQYF.

This clone was seen more than once but under ten times. The chain has TRBV9 and TRBJ1-4; 7 bases fit TRBD1. The trim removed 3 bases at V and 1 base at J, leaving 15 bases unmatched. CDR3 length equals 19 residues. Germline V CDR1 and CDR2: SGDLS, YYNGEE. The DNA for the CDR3 is TGTGCCAGCAGCGCACCAAGGGTAGGGGGCTGGAAAACTAATGAAAAACTGTTTTTT. Protein: CASSAPRVGGWKTNEKLFF.

This clone was seen more than once but under ten times. The rearrangement joins TRBV9 to TRBJ2-3; 8 bases align to TRBD2. In germline, CDR1 is SGDLS, CDR2 YYNGEE. Trimming at V came to 3 bases and at J to 4 bases, leaving 7 bases not matched to a gene. There are 15 residues in the CDR3. The CDR3 reads CASSAQLAESDTQYF. CDR3 DNA: TGTGCCAGCAGCGCACAACTAGCGGAGTCAGATACGCAGTATTTT. The full variable domain, with the rest looked up from reference TRBV9 and TRBJ2-3, is DSGVTQTPKHLITATGQRVTLRCSPRSGDLSVYWYQQSLDQGLQFLIQYYNGEERAKGNILERFSAQQFPDLHSELNLSSLELGDSALYFCASSAQLAESDTQYFGPGTRLTVL.

This clone was detected only a few times. The genes are TRBV5-1 and TRBJ2-3, with TRBD2 identical over 12 bases. The germline V gene has CDR1 SGHRS and CDR2 YFSETQ. The CDR3 covers 16 residues. Trimming at V came to 4 bases and at J to 2 bases, leaving 5 bases not matched to a gene. DNA for the CDR3: TGCGCCAGCAGCCCGAGACTAGCGGGAGTCACAGATACGCAGTATTTT. Translated: CASSPRLAGVTDTQYF.

The rearrangement uses TRBV10-3 and TRBJ2-7; 8 bases are a match to TRBD1. The CDR3 covers 13 residues. Germline CDR1 reads ENHRY; CDR2 reads SYGVKD. V dropped 8 bases and J dropped 2; count of bases not matched to a gene: 5. In DNA, the CDR3 is TGTGCCATCCATGACAGGGGAGCCTACGAGCAGTACTTC. The encoded protein is CAIHDRGAYEQYF.

The genes are TRBV7-2 and TRBJ2-3, with 13 bases that match TRBD2. The germline CDR1 and CDR2 sequences are SGHTA and FQGNSA. The CDR3 runs to 15 residues. J gave up 6 bases and V 3 bases, and 3 bases lay outside the gene matches. The CDR3 here is CASSLTSGGWDTQYF. In nucleotides, the CDR3 is TGTGCCAGCAGCTTGACTAGCGGGGGGTGGGATACGCAGTATTTT. The whole variable domain, filled in from reference TRBV7-2 and TRBJ2-3, reads GAGVSQSPSNKVTEKGKDVELRCDPISGHTALYWYRQSLGQGLEFLIYFQGNSAPDKSGLPSDRFSAERTGGSVSTLTIQRTQQEDSAVYLCASSLTSGGWDTQYFGPGTRLTVL.

In its sample, this clone was seen once. The chain recombines TRBV18 with TRBJ2-3, with TRBD2 matching 7 bases. CDR1 is KGHSH and CDR2 is LQKENI in the germline V gene. This CDR3 spans 16 amino acids. With 3 bases clipped from V and 0 bases from J, the junction kept 6 bases outside the gene matches. The CDR3 reads CASSPGTTGSTDTQYF. CDR3 sequence (DNA): TGTGCCAGCTCACCGGGGACTACCGGGAGCACAGATACGCAGTATTTT.

This clone occurred a few times. V gene TRBV5-1 combines with J gene TRBJ2-3; maybe TRBD1 (5 bases). In germline, CDR1 is SGHRS, CDR2 YFSETQ. This CDR3 has 14 amino acids. The V end lost 1 base, the J end lost 4 bases, and 10 bases lay between the germline ends. This CDR3 is CASSLMGRADTQYF. The CDR3 nucleotides are TGCGCCAGCAGCTTGATGGGGCGAGCAGATACGCAGTATTTT.

A word on this clone: An end of the junction does not agree with germline; a read error may underlie this. The chain recombines TRBV2 with TRBJ1-4; D is unresolved. This CDR3 has 12 residues. CDR1 and CDR2 from the germline V gene are SNHLY and FYNNEI. The CDR3 region is CASTEDSEELFF. In nucleotides, the CDR3 is TGTGCCAGCACCGAAGATAGTGAAGAACTGTTTTTT. Filled out from reference TRBV2 and TRBJ1-4, the complete variable domain reads EPEVTQTPSHQVTQMGQEVILRCVPISNHLYFYWYRQILGQKVEFLVSFYNNEISEKSEIFDDQFSVERPDGSNFTLKIRSTKLEDSAMYFCASTEDSEELFFGSGTQLSVL.

The V and J genes are TRBV5-1 and TRBJ2-1; 7 bases match TRBD2. V shed 0 bases and J 3 bases; nucleotides not matched to a gene: 3. Germline CDR1 SGHRS, CDR2 YFSETQ. The CDR3 runs to 15 residues. In DNA form, the CDR3 reads TGCGCCAGCAGCTTGGATCCGGGAGGCTACAATGAGCAGTTCTTC. It codes for CASSLDPGGYNEQFF.

This chain connects TRBV25-1 to TRBJ2-6, with unresolved D. The CDR3 is 13 amino acids. Germline V gene lookup returns CDR1 MGHDK and CDR2 SYGVNS. V was shortened by 4 bases and J by 2 bases, with 3 bases between the two germline ends. CDR3 coding DNA: TGTGCCAGCAGTGTAACTGGGGCCAACGTCCTGACTTTC. Amino acids: CASSVTGANVLTF.

The rearrangement links TRBV6-4 to TRBJ2-2, with D possibly matching TRBD2 (5 bases). Trimming took off 6 bases at V and 5 bases at J, with 13 bases between the two ends. The CDR3 length is 14 residues. Per the germline V gene, CDR1 is MRHNA and CDR2 is SNTAGT. The CDR3 sequence is CASSPGSGTGELFF. In DNA, the CDR3 is TGTGCCAGCAGCCCGGGGAGTGGGACCGGGGAGCTGTTTTTT.

This clone was counted only a few times. The gene calls are TRBV5-6 and TRBJ1-5; the D gene is possibly TRBD1 (6 bases). Germline lookup yields CDR1 SGHDT and CDR2 YYEEEE. This CDR3 contains 15 residues. V lost 3 bases, J lost 1 base, and 11 bases lay in between. The CDR3 here is CASSWGHLSNQPQHF. CDR3 bases: TGTGCCAGCAGCTGGGGACACCTAAGCAATCAGCCCCAGCATTTT.

The genes are TRBV19 and TRBJ2-6; the D is unclear. The germline V gene has CDR1 LNHDA and CDR2 SQIVND (reference sequence). The CDR3 runs 15 residues. V was pared by 2 bases and J by 0 bases, with 5 bases between. CDR3 loop: CASSISGSGANVLTF. CDR3 in DNA: TGTGCCAGTAGTATATCGGGCTCTGGGGCCAACGTCCTGACTTTC.

This clone was counted between two and nine times. The gene calls are TRBV19 and TRBJ2-1; 10 bases align to TRBD2. The junction had 8 bases not matched to a gene; V was cut back by 6 bases and J by 3 bases. The germline CDR1 and CDR2 sequences are LNHDA and SQIVND (reference sequence). CDR3 length: 16 residues. CDR3 DNA sequence: TGTGCCAGTAGCACCCTCGGGACTAGCGACTACAATGAGCAGTTCTTC. Translating gives CASSTLGTSDYNEQFF.

The chain carries TRBV30 and TRBJ2-3; possibly TRBD1 for D (7 bases). The germline CDR1 and CDR2 sequences are GTSNPN and SVGIG (reference sequence). The V end lost 0 bases, the J end lost 5 bases, and 18 bases lay between the germline ends. This CDR3 is built from 16 residues. The CDR3 DNA reads as TGTGCCTGGAGTGTACCTTACCAGGGGGGACTAGATACGCAGTATTTT. The encoded protein is CAWSVPYQGGLDTQYF.

The rearrangement uses TRBV7-2 and TRBJ2-2; 7 nucleotides match TRBD2. The junction had 4 bases not matched to a gene; V was cut back by 8 bases and J by 1 base. The germline V gene has CDR1 SGHTA and CDR2 FQGNSA. This CDR3 spans 14 amino acids. CDR3 sequence reads: CASRGVGNTGELFF. The CDR3 region has the DNA TGTGCCAGCCGGGGGGTAGGGAACACCGGGGAGCTGTTTTTT.

The chain joins TRBV7-8 to TRBJ1-1; D gene ambiguous. CDR1 and CDR2 from the germline V gene are SGHVS and FQNEAQ. Trimming removed 1 base from V and 1 base from J, with 10 bases in between. The CDR3 runs 15 residues. CDR3 coding DNA: TGTGCCAGCAGCTTAGTGATCCAGGCGAACACTGAAGCTTTCTTT. This encodes CASSLVIQANTEAFF.

There are a few counts of this clone. V usage is TRBV2 and J usage is TRBJ1-2, with 9 positions matching TRBD1. The V gene's germline CDR1 is SNHLY and CDR2 FYNNEI. J gave up 2 bases and V 5 bases, and 6 bases lay outside the gene matches. This CDR3 comprises 15 residues. The CDR3 spells CASSQVGTGNYGYTF. CDR3 DNA sequence: TGTGCCAGCAGTCAAGTGGGGACAGGGAACTATGGCTACACCTTC. Looking up the rest from reference TRBV2 and TRBJ1-2 gives the full variable domain: EPEVTQTPSHQVTQMGQEVILRCVPISNHLYFYWYRQILGQKVEFLVSFYNNEISEKSEIFDDQFSVERPDGSNFTLKIRSTKLEDSAMYFCASSQVGTGNYGYTFGSGTRLTVV.

CDR3 region: CASSDAVPGFDEQYF. CDR3 DNA sequence: TGTGCCAGCAGTGATGCAGTGCCAGGGTTCGACGAGCAGTACTTC. This chain connects TRBV6-1 to TRBJ2-7; D is perhaps TRBD1 (5 bases). Germline V gene data show CDR1 as MNHNS and CDR2 as SASEGT. Trimming pared 3 bases from V and 5 bases from J, leaving 17 bases between. The CDR3 spans 15 residues.

This rearrangement joins TRBV27 to TRBJ1-5; D not certain. The CDR3 has 15 residues. Deletions cut 0 bases from V and 0 bases from J, with 6 bases between. The V gene's germline CDR1 is MNHEY and CDR2 SMNVEV (reference sequence). CDR3 nucleotides: TGTGCCAGCAGTTTATCACAGTATAGCAATCAGCCCCAGCATTTT. Its translation: CASSLSQYSNQPQHF.

This clone was recorded a few times. Different DNA sequences within this sample yield the same CDR3. This rearrangement joins TRBV30 to TRBJ2-1; TRBD1 agrees at 9 bases. The CDR3 spans 15 residues. The ends lost 2 bases at V and 3 bases at J; junction bases unmatched: 5. CDR1 is GTSNPN, CDR2 SVGIG, per germline (reference sequence). The CDR3: CAWSTPGQGYNEQFF. As DNA, the CDR3 is TGTGCCTGGAGTACGCCGGGACAGGGCTACAATGAGCAGTTCTTC. Looking up the rest from reference TRBV30 and TRBJ2-1 gives the full variable domain: SQTIHQWPATLVQPVGSPLSLECTVEGTSNPNLYWYRQAAGRGLQLLFYSVGIGQISSEVPQNLSASRPQDRQFILSSKKLLLSDSGFYLCAWSTPGQGYNEQFFGPGTRLTVL.

This chain connects TRBV15 to TRBJ1-1, with a weak D call TRBD1 (6 bases). Germline CDR1 is LNHNV and CDR2 is YYDKDF (reference sequence). Trimming removed 7 bases at V and 1 base at J, with 19 bases between. The CDR3 runs 16 residues. CDR3 sequence reads: CATTGPETGKNTEAFF. For the CDR3, the DNA is TGTGCCACCACCGGCCCGGAAACAGGGAAGAACACTGAAGCTTTCTTT.

The genes are TRBV6-1 and TRBJ2-6; 8 nucleotides align to TRBD1. Germline V gene sequence: CDR1 MNHNS, CDR2 SASEGT. The length of the CDR3 is 18 residues. V was pared by 4 bases and J by 3 bases, with 11 bases of the junction left unmatched. CDR3: CASSVGTGWKSGANVLTF. CDR3 nucleotides: TGTGCCAGCAGTGTAGGGACAGGCTGGAAGAGTGGGGCCAACGTCCTGACTTTC.

This clone was counted between two and nine times. V gene TRBV28 combines with J gene TRBJ1-5; the match to TRBD1 covers 7 bases. The CDR3 is made up of 14 amino acids. Germline values: CDR1 MDHEN, CDR2 SYDVKM. V gave up 3 bases and J gave up 7 bases; unmatched junction bases: 6. CDR3: CASSLTGFQQPQHF. DNA of the CDR3: TGTGCCAGCAGTTTGACAGGGTTCCAGCAGCCCCAGCATTTT.

This chain links TRBV27 with TRBJ2-7, with TRBD2 identical over 11 bases. This CDR3 contains 16 residues. Trimming took 4 bases from V and 2 from J; bases not matched to a gene: 7. Germline V gene sequence: CDR1 MNHEY, CDR2 SMNVEV (reference sequence). The CDR3, as DNA: TGTGCCAGCAGTTCCAGACTAGCGGGAAAGGCCTACGAGCAGTACTTC. Translated, it gives CASSSRLAGKAYEQYF.

The chain uses TRBV7-2 and TRBJ2-2; D is unresolved. Germline assignment: CDR1 SGHTA and CDR2 FQGNSA. Trimming cost V 1 base and J 3 bases, with 9 bases left between them. The CDR3 consists of 15 residues. The chain's CDR3 is CASSLELLYTGELFF. The CDR3 DNA follows: TGTGCCAGCAGCTTAGAACTCCTATACACCGGGGAGCTGTTTTTT.